The next 2 T cell receptor beta chains were all read from a single sample in a study of blood T cell repertoires in COVID-19. The repertoire was sequenced with immunoSEQ multiplex PCR; TCRdb's copy has only in-frame clones and lacks some. Among over 50,000 clones listed, roughly 79% were seen once. The sample comprised peripheral blood. The receptors were sampled from a human donor with active or convalescent COVID-19. The donor label of this sample is uncertain.

The rearrangement joins TRBV19 to TRBJ1-1, with 7 nucleotides matching TRBD1. Germline CDR1 is LNHDA and CDR2 is SQIVND (reference sequence). V lost 3 bases and J lost 11; bases outside the gene matches: 12. CDR3 length: 14 residues. The CDR3 nucleotides read TGTGCCAGTAGTATCGGTAACGACAGGGCCGCGGCTTTCTTT. Amino acid sequence: CASSIGNDRAAAFF. The complete variable domain, with remaining parts taken from reference TRBV19 and TRBJ1-1, reads DGGITQSPKYLFRKEGQNVTLSCEQNLNHDAMYWYRQDPGQGLRLIYYSQIVNDFQKGDIAEGYSVSREKKESFPLTVTSAQKNPTAFYLCASSIGNDRAAAFFGQGTRLTVV.

This clone is a singleton in its sample. The chain links TRBV20-1 to TRBJ2-7; tentatively, D is TRBD1 (8 bases). V was trimmed by 7 bases and J by 9 bases, leaving 16 bases between them. Germline assignment: CDR1 DFQATT and CDR2 SNEGSKA (reference sequence). The CDR3 has 11 amino acids. This CDR3 reads CSEDRGGGQYF. The CDR3 DNA sequence: TGCAGTGAAGACAGGGGAGGGGGGCAGTACTTC.